A single sample gave rise to the 25 T cell receptor beta chains below, sequenced in a study of CD8+ T cells in alopecia areata. Extracted RNA was reverse transcribed into cDNA, the sequencing template. The data were produced by immunoSEQ multiplex PCR, yet TCRdb's version contains in-frame clones alone and is incomplete. The repertoire holds fewer than 200,000 clones, about 72% seen once, with about an eighth in the top ten. The specimen was CD8+ T cells sorted from blood, collected at week 0. Receptors originate from a human donor with alopecia areata.

This clone was observed a handful of times. The chain links TRBV6-6 to TRBJ1-1, with D possibly being TRBD1 (5 bases). CDR3 length equals 11 residues. The V end was cut by 11 bases, the J end by 3 bases, with 10 bases between. Per germline, CDR1 MNHNY and CDR2 SVGAGI (reference sequence). CDR3 sequence reads: CAAQGHTEAFF. CDR3 nucleotides: TGTGCCGCGCAGGGCCACACTGAAGCTTTCTTT.

The count of this clone is one. The gene calls are TRBV30 and TRBJ2-1; D might be TRBD1 or TRBD2, each matching 7 bases. Per germline, CDR1 GTSNPN and CDR2 SVGIG (reference sequence). V shed 3 bases and J shed 2 bases, with 14 bases lying between them. This CDR3 comprises 15 residues. CDR3 DNA sequence: TGTGCCTGGAGCGGGGAGGGGGCTCCCTACAATGAGCAGTTCTTC. This translates into CAWSGEGAPYNEQFF.

The chain is built from TRBV4-2 and TRBJ2-1; TRBD1 agrees at 10 bases. V was pared by 1 base and J by 7 bases, with 1 base of the junction left unmatched. Germline V gives CDR1 LGHNA, CDR2 YNFKEQ. The CDR3 sequence is 14 residues long. The chain's CDR3 is CASSQGTGGNEQFF. The CDR3 DNA reads as TGTGCCAGCAGCCAAGGGACAGGGGGGAATGAGCAGTTCTTC.

The gene calls are TRBV6-5 and TRBJ2-5, with 7 bases fitting TRBD2. There are 15 residues in the CDR3. The V segment lost 2 bases and the J segment 8 bases; nucleotides outside the gene matches: 11. Per the germline V gene, CDR1 is MNHEY and CDR2 is SVGAGI. CDR3 protein: CASSYGSGGQSTQYF. Written as DNA, the CDR3 is TGTGCCAGCAGTTACGGGTCGGGGGGTCAGAGTACCCAGTACTTC.

V and J are TRBV27 and TRBJ2-4; 7 bases line up with TRBD1. The length of the CDR3 is 19 residues. V shed 5 bases and J 0 bases; nucleotides not matched to a gene: 16. Germline V gene lookup returns CDR1 MNHEY and CDR2 SMNVEV (reference sequence). In DNA, the CDR3 is TGTGCCAGCAGTGCGATCAGGGCAAGGGGGCCAGTAGCCAAAAACATTCAGTACTTC. Translating it yields CASSAIRARGPVAKNIQYF.

This chain connects TRBV27 to TRBJ2-2; D is perhaps TRBD1 or TRBD2 (5 bases each). The CDR3 consists of 14 residues. Germline assignment: CDR1 MNHEY and CDR2 SMNVEV (reference sequence). Trimming left V 5 bases short and J 7 bases short, with 14 bases between. The CDR3 DNA reads as TGTGCCAGCAGTCCCCCGGGGCCCCACGGGGAGCTGTTTTTT. It codes for CASSPPGPHGELFF.

The gene calls are TRBV27 and TRBJ2-7; perhaps TRBD2 as D (7 bases). The CDR3 loop spans 21 amino acids. V lost 5 bases, J lost 0 bases, and 32 bases lay in between. From germline, CDR1 is MNHEY and CDR2 SMNVEV (reference sequence). CDR3 amino acids: CASSPQGGAVNDGSGSYEQYF. The CDR3 nucleotides read TGTGCCAGCAGTCCCCAAGGGGGGGCCGTTAACGATGGGTCGGGCTCCTACGAGCAGTACTTC.

The chain links TRBV5-6 to TRBJ1-5; D may be TRBD1 (5 bases). Germline CDR1 SGHDT, CDR2 YYEEEE. V was shortened by 4 bases and J by 4 bases, with 12 bases between the two germline ends. The CDR3 extends over 14 amino acids. CDR3 DNA: TGTGCCAGCAGCGATGGGACGGGGAATCAGCCCCAGCATTTT. It specifies CASSDGTGNQPQHF.

V and J are TRBV2 and TRBJ2-1; D remains ambiguous. Germline CDR1 reads SNHLY; CDR2 reads FYNNEI. Trimming removed 6 bases from V and 10 bases from J, with 7 bases in between. This CDR3 region has 10 residues. The DNA of the CDR3 is TGTGCCAGCAGCCCGACGGAGCAGTTCTTC. Its translation: CASSPTEQFF.

This sequence joins TRBV19 and TRBJ2-6, with a weak D call TRBD2 (5 bases). There are 20 residues in the CDR3. Germline CDR1 and CDR2: LNHDA and SQIVND (reference sequence). V lost 4 bases, J lost 1 base, and 23 bases lay in between. CDR3 sequence: CASSSRVKDYPGSGANVLTF. CDR3 bases: TGTGCCAGTAGTAGCCGTGTTAAAGACTACCCTGGGTCTGGGGCCAACGTCCTGACTTTC.

CDR3 DNA: TGTGCCAGCAGTTTCCCGACTAGCGGGGGGGGCTCCTACAATGAGCAGTTCTTC. Protein: CASSFPTSGGGSYNEQFF. The chain uses TRBV27 and TRBJ2-1; 14 nucleotides match TRBD2. Germline V lookup: CDR1 MNHEY, CDR2 SMNVEV (reference sequence). V lost 3 bases, J lost 0 bases, and 4 bases stayed unmatched. The length of the CDR3 is 18 residues.

The chain combines TRBV27 with TRBJ2-2, with D hard to call. Germline CDR1 MNHEY, CDR2 SMNVEV (reference sequence). CDR3 size: 16 residues. The germline V and J ends were trimmed by 4 bases and 1 base, with 13 bases remaining between them. The CDR3 bases are TGTGCCAGCAGTTCGATAAGTGAGATGAACACCGGGGAGCTGTTTTTT. Its translation is CASSSISEMNTGELFF.

The CDR3 here is CASSFRQYSNQPQHF. The CDR3 nucleotides read TGTGCCAGTAGTTTCCGACAGTATAGCAATCAGCCCCAGCATTTT. This chain uses TRBV19 with TRBJ1-5; possibly TRBD1 for D (5 bases). Trimming stripped 5 bases from V and 0 bases from J, with 11 bases between. The CDR3 length is 15 residues. Germline loops: CDR1 LNHDA, CDR2 SQIVND (reference sequence).

This clone was seen just once. The chain is built from TRBV13 and TRBJ1-1; 7 nucleotides match TRBD1. The CDR3 contains 15 residues. V was clipped by 0 bases and J by 11 bases; unmatched bases: 12. Germline V CDR1 and CDR2: PRHDT, FYEKMQ (reference sequence). CDR3 sequence reads: CASSLGREGATGAFF. The CDR3 bases are TGTGCCAGCAGCTTAGGCCGTGAGGGGGCGACCGGGGCTTTCTTT.

The chain recombines TRBV18 with TRBJ2-7; D possibly matches TRBD1 or TRBD2 (5 bases each). V dropped 1 base and J dropped 4 bases, with 14 bases sitting between them. In germline, CDR1 is KGHSH, CDR2 LQKENI. This CDR3 region has 15 residues. The CDR3 protein is CASSPRSEGRYEQYF. The CDR3 region has the DNA TGTGCCAGCTCACCACGTAGCGAGGGGCGGTACGAGCAGTACTTC.

Worth noting for this clone: Other DNA sequences in this specimen translate into the identical CDR3. This chain uses TRBV29-1 with TRBJ2-7; maybe TRBD2 (5 bases). Trimming cost V 6 bases and J 3 bases, with 9 bases left between them. Germline CDR1 is SQVTM and CDR2 is ANQGSEA. The CDR3 extends over 11 amino acids. CDR3 nucleotide sequence: TGCAGCGTGGAGAGCGGCTACGAGCAGTACTTC. Translation gives CSVESGYEQYF.

V is TRBV5-6 and J is TRBJ1-3; 8 nucleotides line up with TRBD1. The J call may be wrong; the DNA end is better matched by TRBJ2-2. CDR1 is SGHDT and CDR2 is YYEEEE in the germline V gene. The length of the CDR3 is 13 residues. The chain's CDR3 is CASSDRGTGELFF. The CDR3 DNA reads TGTGCCAGCAGCGACAGGGGAACCGGGGAGCTGTTTTTT.

This clone was picked up one time. This sequence joins TRBV30 and TRBJ2-2; the D is unclear. The CDR3 runs 14 residues. V was cut by 3 bases and J by 5 bases, with 13 bases left in between. Germline CDR1 reads GTSNPN; CDR2 reads SVGIG (reference sequence). The CDR3 coding sequence is TGTGCCTGGAGCGACTGGCGCTTGACCGGGGAGCTGTTTTTT. Translating it yields CAWSDWRLTGELFF.

V is TRBV11-2 and J is TRBJ2-1; D assignment may be TRBD1 or TRBD2 (5 bases each). Germline values: CDR1 SGHAT, CDR2 FQNNGV. V lost 1 base, J lost 7 bases, and 11 bases lay in between. This CDR3 is 14 amino acids long. CDR3 sequence reads: CASSLGMGRNEQFF. The CDR3 nucleotides are TGTGCCAGCAGCTTAGGTATGGGACGGAATGAGCAGTTCTTC.

This clone was detected a few times. Within the sample, other DNA sequences also encode this same CDR3. The V and J genes are TRBV29-1 and TRBJ1-5; D gene ambiguous. The CDR3 loop spans 12 amino acids. The germline V and J ends were trimmed by 6 bases and 4 bases, with 10 bases remaining between them. Germline assignment: CDR1 SQVTM and CDR2 ANQGSEA. The CDR3 loop reads CSVTDGNQPQHF. CDR3 DNA sequence: TGCAGCGTCACCGACGGTAATCAGCCCCAGCATTTT.

This clone came up a few times. V usage is TRBV19 and J usage is TRBJ1-2; TRBD1 might be the D (6 bases). Germline V gives CDR1 LNHDA, CDR2 SQIVND (reference sequence). The CDR3 runs to 14 residues. V lost 4 bases and J lost 6, with 15 bases in between. DNA for the CDR3: TGTGCCAGTAGTACGGGCAGACAGGTTGATGGCTACACCTTC. Translation: CASSTGRQVDGYTF.

The chain joins TRBV29-1 to TRBJ1-2; D possibly corresponds to TRBD1 (6 bases). Germline V CDR1 and CDR2: SQVTM, ANQGSEA. There are 16 residues in the CDR3. V lost 4 bases and J 2 bases, leaving 20 bases between the germline ends. CDR3 in amino acids: CSVAWSGVPPNYGYTF. The CDR3 coding sequence is TGCAGCGTTGCTTGGTCAGGGGTGCCCCCGAACTATGGCTACACCTTC.

CDR3 sequence (DNA): TGTGCCACCAGCAGAGGGGACCTCGAAGGGGATGAGCAGTTCTTC. Encoded protein: CATSRGDLEGDEQFF. The chain joins TRBV15 to TRBJ2-1, with D tentatively TRBD1 or TRBD2 (5 bases each). The CDR3 has 15 residues. The V end lost 1 base, the J end lost 8 bases, and 15 bases lay between the germline ends. Looked up from germline, CDR1 is LNHNV and CDR2 is YYDKDF (reference sequence).

The chain recombines TRBV5-6 with TRBJ2-6; D is unclear. The CDR3 runs 15 residues. V lost 0 bases to trimming and J lost 0 bases, with 4 bases between them. Germline CDR1 and CDR2: SGHDT and YYEEEE. For the CDR3, the DNA is TGTGCCAGCAGCTTGGGGATCTCTGGGGCCAACGTCCTGACTTTC. Translated: CASSLGISGANVLTF. Together with reference TRBV5-6 and TRBJ2-6, the CDR3 gives the full variable domain: DAGVTQSPTHLIKTRGQQVTLRCSPKSGHDTVSWYQQALGQGPQFIFQYYEEEERQRGNFPDRFSGHQFPNYSSELNVNALLLGDSALYLCASSLGISGANVLTFGAGSRLTVL.

The rearrangement uses TRBV27 and TRBJ2-7; D is uncertain. Germline V CDR1 and CDR2: MNHEY, SMNVEV (reference sequence). The CDR3 has 12 residues. V was cut by 7 bases and J by 2 bases, with 9 bases left in between. DNA for the CDR3: TGTGCCAGCAAAGGACGGGCCTACGAGCAGTACTTC. Translation gives CASKGRAYEQYF.